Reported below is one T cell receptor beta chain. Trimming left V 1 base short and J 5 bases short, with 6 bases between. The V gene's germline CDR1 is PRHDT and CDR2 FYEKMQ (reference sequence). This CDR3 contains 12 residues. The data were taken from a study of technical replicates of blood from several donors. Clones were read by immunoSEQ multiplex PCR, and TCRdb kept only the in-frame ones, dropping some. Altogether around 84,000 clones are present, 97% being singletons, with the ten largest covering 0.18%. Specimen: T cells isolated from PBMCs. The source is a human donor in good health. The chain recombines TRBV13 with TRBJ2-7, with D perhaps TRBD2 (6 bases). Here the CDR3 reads CASSLAGDEQYF. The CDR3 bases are TGTGCCAGCAGCTTAGCGGGGGACGAGCAGTACTTC.